This is a list of T cell receptor beta chains from one sample in a study of cytotoxic CD8 clonotypes in ibrutinib-treated CLL. Clones were sequenced by immunoSEQ multiplex PCR, and TCRdb holds only the in-frame ones, with some missing. The sample records approximately 190,000 clones, 75% to 80% being singletons. Here the sequenced sample was PBMCs, taken after 12 months of ibrutinib treatment. The receptors here all came from a human donor with chronic lymphocytic leukemia. The CDR3 runs from the conserved cysteine through the conserved F or W. The order of the fields is V gene, J gene, D gene, clone size, CDR3 protein, CDR3 DNA. A D gene is named only where the DNA matches it firmly. Size tells how often a clone was seen (once, few, many) or the class of an expanded clone, and some rows leave it out.

v_call: TRBV5-1; j_call: TRBJ1-3; d_call: NA; clone_size: NA; cdr3_aa: CASSLGSPGLFLHTIYF; cdr3_nt: TGCGCCAGCAGCTTAGGGTCCCCGGGTTTGTTCCTACACACCATATATTTT
v_call: TRBV6-6; j_call: TRBJ2-2; d_call: NA; clone_size: NA; cdr3_aa: CASSYSAALGELFF; cdr3_nt: TGTGCCAGCAGTTACTCGGCGGCCCTCGGAGAGCTGTTTTTT
v_call: TRBV5-6; j_call: TRBJ2-7; d_call: NA; clone_size: NA; cdr3_aa: CASSREGQGAYEQYF; cdr3_nt: TGTGCCAGCAGCCGGGAGGGGCAGGGGGCCTACGAGCAGTACTTC
v_call: TRBV2; j_call: TRBJ2-7; d_call: NA; clone_size: NA; cdr3_aa: CASNVMAGSREQYF; cdr3_nt: TGTGCCAGCAACGTCATGGCGGGGTCCAGGGAGCAGTACTTC
v_call: TRBV5-4; j_call: TRBJ1-1; d_call: NA; clone_size: NA; cdr3_aa: CASSGGAEAFF; cdr3_nt: TGTGCCAGCAGCGGGGGCGCTGAAGCTTTCTTT
v_call: TRBV5-4; j_call: TRBJ2-3; d_call: TRBD2; clone_size: NA; cdr3_aa: CASSLSNAGDTDTQYF; cdr3_nt: TGTGCCAGCAGCTTGAGCAACGCGGGAGACACAGATACGCAGTATTTT
v_call: TRBV5-5; j_call: TRBJ1-4; d_call: TRBD1; clone_size: NA; cdr3_aa: CASSRTTGGFEKLFF; cdr3_nt: TGTGCCAGCAGCAGAACGACAGGGGGATTTGAAAAACTGTTTTTT
v_call: TRBV9; j_call: TRBJ1-2; d_call: TRBD1; clone_size: few; cdr3_aa: CASSVVQTGGYGYTF; cdr3_nt: TGTGCCAGCAGCGTAGTTCAGACAGGGGGATATGGCTACACCTTC
v_call: TRBV30; j_call: TRBJ1-5; d_call: TRBD1; clone_size: NA; cdr3_aa: CAWSVTGEQPQHF; cdr3_nt: TGTGCCTGGAGTGTTACAGGGGAACAGCCCCAGCATTTT
v_call: TRBV18; j_call: TRBJ2-7; d_call: NA; clone_size: once; cdr3_aa: CASSQDWGREQYF; cdr3_nt: TGTGCCAGCTCACAAGACTGGGGTCGGGAGCAGTACTTC
v_call: TRBV13; j_call: TRBJ2-2; d_call: NA; clone_size: NA; cdr3_aa: CASSSFTGELFF; cdr3_nt: TGTGCCAGCAGCTCCTTCACCGGGGAGCTGTTTTTT
v_call: TRBV14; j_call: TRBJ2-1; d_call: TRBD1; clone_size: NA; cdr3_aa: CASSQEWDRGRAYLYNEQFF; cdr3_nt: TGTGCCAGCAGCCAAGAATGGGACAGGGGTCGTGCTTACCTCTACAATGAGCAGTTCTTC
v_call: TRBV6-1; j_call: TRBJ2-3; d_call: NA; clone_size: NA; cdr3_aa: CASSEQRVPTDTQYF; cdr3_nt: TGTGCCAGCAGTGAACAGCGGGTGCCCACAGATACGCAGTATTTT
v_call: TRBV5-6; j_call: TRBJ2-1; d_call: NA; clone_size: NA; cdr3_aa: CASSLGGLGYVNEQFF; cdr3_nt: TGTGCCAGCAGCTTGGGGGGGCTCGGATACGTAAATGAGCAGTTCTTC